Shown below are 21 T cell receptor beta chains from a single sample sequenced in a study of blood T cell repertoires in COVID-19. The assay was immunoSEQ multiplex PCR, and TCRdb's table has in-frame clones only and misses some. The repertoire consists of around 270,000 clones, with about 91% occurring once and the leading ten covering 2% to 3%. The sequenced sample was peripheral blood. The receptor set was obtained from a person aged 18 to 35 with COVID-19, enrolled during active disease.

This clone came up once. The chain carries TRBV4-2 and TRBJ2-7, with D tentatively TRBD2 (6 bases). The germline CDR1 and CDR2 sequences are LGHNA and YNFKEQ. V was shortened by 4 bases and J by 4 bases, with 8 bases between the two germline ends. This CDR3 comprises 12 residues. This chain's CDR3 is CASSPGEYEQYF. CDR3 nucleotide sequence: TGTGCCAGCAGCCCGGGGGAATACGAGCAGTACTTC.

The V and J genes are TRBV7-2 and TRBJ2-2, with 9 bases that match TRBD2. Germline loops: CDR1 SGHTA, CDR2 FQGNSA. V trimming: 1 base; J trimming: 5 bases; junction bases outside the gene matches: 8. The CDR3 contains 17 residues. The CDR3 loop reads CASSLDWASGRTGELFF. The CDR3 DNA is TGTGCCAGCAGCTTAGACTGGGCCAGCGGGAGGACCGGGGAGCTGTTTTTT.

The chain combines TRBV19 with TRBJ1-2; 7 bases fit TRBD1. Germline loops: CDR1 LNHDA, CDR2 SQIVND (reference sequence). Trimming at V came to 9 bases and at J to 4 bases, leaving 8 bases not matched to a gene. The CDR3 extends over 13 amino acids. This CDR3 reads CASTTGSVYGYTF. The CDR3 bases are TGTGCCAGCACGACAGGGAGCGTCTATGGCTACACCTTC.

V usage is TRBV6-5 and J usage is TRBJ1-1; TRBD1 agrees at 11 bases. This CDR3 contains 15 residues. Germline assignment: CDR1 MNHEY and CDR2 SVGAGI. The V and J ends lost 6 bases and 5 bases, in that order; junction bases with no gene match: 8. Here the CDR3 DNA reads TGTGCCAGCAGAACCGGGACAGGGGGTCGGACTGAAGCTTTCTTT. It yields the protein CASRTGTGGRTEAFF.

The chain is built from TRBV11-2 and TRBJ1-1; D uncertain. This CDR3 contains 12 residues. Germline V gene lookup returns CDR1 SGHAT and CDR2 FQNNGV. Trimming took 8 bases from V and 0 from J, leaving 7 bases between them. CDR3 nucleotide sequence: TGTGCCAGCCGGGATTTGAACACTGAAGCTTTCTTT. It yields the protein CASRDLNTEAFF. The whole variable domain, remainder taken from reference TRBV11-2 and TRBJ1-1, is EAGVAQSPRYKIIEKRQSVAFWCNPISGHATLYWYQQILGQGPKLLIQFQNNGVVDDSQLPKDRFSAERLKGVDSTLKIQPAKLEDSAVYLCASRDLNTEAFFGQGTRLTVV.

V usage is TRBV28 and J usage is TRBJ2-5; 8 nucleotides line up with TRBD1. The germline gives CDR1 MDHEN, CDR2 SYDVKM. The V gene end was trimmed by 6 bases and the J gene end by 1 base; junction bases not matched to a gene: 7. This CDR3 contains 15 residues. The DNA for the CDR3 is TGTGCCAGCAGGCGCTACAGGGGGATCCAAGAGACCCAGTACTTC. Its translation: CASRRYRGIQETQYF.

This clone appeared a single time. The chain employs TRBV2 and TRBJ2-6, with a tentative D call TRBD2 (6 bases). The CDR3 has 18 amino acids. Germline lookup yields CDR1 SNHLY and CDR2 FYNNEI. The V and J ends lost 4 bases and 0 bases respectively, with 16 bases between them. The CDR3 protein is CASSVRAGLSSGANVLTF. CDR3 DNA: TGTGCCAGCAGTGTTCGGGCGGGGCTATCCTCTGGGGCCAACGTCCTGACTTTC.

The CDR3 nucleotides are TGTGCCAGCAGTGAACGGAGTGAGCAGTTCTTC. Translated: CASSERSEQFF. This chain connects TRBV2 to TRBJ2-1, with no clear D. V shed 2 bases and J shed 9 bases, with 5 bases lying between them. The germline V gene encodes CDR1 SNHLY and CDR2 FYNNEI. This CDR3 contains 11 residues.

V usage is TRBV2 and J usage is TRBJ2-5; D is undetermined. The germline gives CDR1 SNHLY, CDR2 FYNNEI. The CDR3 consists of 13 residues. V was shortened by 4 bases and J by 4 bases, with 10 bases between the two germline ends. CDR3 coding DNA: TGTGCCAGCAGTGTCGGGTCCCGAGAGACCCAGTACTTC. Amino acid sequence: CASSVGSRETQYF.

The chain uses TRBV15 and TRBJ2-1; tentatively, D is TRBD1 (5 bases). The CDR3 loop spans 13 amino acids. The V end was cut by 6 bases, the J end by 2 bases, with 8 bases between. The germline CDR1 and CDR2 sequences are LNHNV and YYDKDF (reference sequence). The CDR3 spells CATRLDTYNEQFF. The DNA of the CDR3 is TGTGCCACCAGACTGGACACCTACAATGAGCAGTTCTTC. Together with reference TRBV15 and TRBJ2-1, the CDR3 gives the full variable domain: DAMVIQNPRYQVTQFGKPVTLSCSQTLNHNVMYWYQQKSSQAPKLLFHYYDKDFNNEADTPDNFQSRRPNTSFCFLDIRSPGLGDTAMYLCATRLDTYNEQFFGPGTRLTVL.

V is TRBV28 and J is TRBJ1-5; 11 bases align to TRBD1. The CDR3 loop spans 18 amino acids. The J segment lost 1 base and the V segment lost 5 bases, leaving 10 bases of the junction unmatched. Germline CDR1 MDHEN, CDR2 SYDVKM. This chain's CDR3 is CASSAGTGGIRSNQPQHF. CDR3 sequence (DNA): TGTGCCAGCAGTGCGGGGACAGGGGGTATAAGGAGCAATCAGCCCCAGCATTTT.

The V call is TRBV6-6, the J call TRBJ1-1; no clear D gene. The germline V and J ends were trimmed by 7 bases and 7 bases, with 10 bases remaining between them. CDR1 is MNHNY and CDR2 is SVGAGI in the germline V gene (reference sequence). The CDR3 contains 11 residues. CDR3 residues: CASTTAGEAFF. As DNA, the CDR3 is TGTGCCAGCACGACGGCAGGTGAAGCTTTCTTT.

The rearrangement joins TRBV10-3 to TRBJ2-7, with TRBD2 matching 13 bases. CDR3 length: 15 residues. J was trimmed by 4 bases and V by 11 bases; bases with no gene match: 11. The germline V gene encodes CDR1 ENHRY and CDR2 SYGVKD. The CDR3 DNA reads as TGTGCCGCTACCTCCGGGACTAGCGGGGTTTACGAGCAGTACTTC. This codes for CAATSGTSGVYEQYF.

The genes are TRBV27 and TRBJ1-5; D is possibly TRBD1 (5 bases). The CDR3 is 15 amino acids. Per germline, CDR1 MNHEY and CDR2 SMNVEV (reference sequence). Deletions cut 3 bases from V and 5 bases from J, with 14 bases between. The CDR3 spells CASSFSLGGDQPQHF. The CDR3 DNA is TGTGCCAGCAGTTTCAGCTTGGGGGGTGATCAGCCCCAGCATTTT.

The V call is TRBV6-6, the J call TRBJ2-1, with a possible D match to TRBD2 (6 bases). CDR1 and CDR2 from the germline V gene are MNHNY and SVGAGI (reference sequence). The length of the CDR3 is 14 residues. Trimming stripped 8 bases from V and 10 bases from J, with 21 bases between. The CDR3 loop is CASDDGTPTEEQFF. The CDR3 DNA reads TGTGCCAGCGACGACGGGACTCCGACAGAAGAGCAGTTCTTC.

This clone is a singleton in its sample. J is TRBJ1-5 and V is TRBV6-1; D not resolved. The CDR3 loop spans 13 amino acids. Deletions cut 1 base from V and 5 bases from J, with 6 bases between. The V gene's germline CDR1 is MNHNS and CDR2 SASEGT. The CDR3 DNA reads TGTGCCAGCAGTGAAGGCGGGTATCAGCCCCAGCATTTT. Protein product: CASSEGGYQPQHF.

This chain connects TRBV2 to TRBJ2-2; tentatively, D is TRBD1 (5 bases). The CDR3 length is 14 residues. V was cut by 8 bases and J by 3 bases, with 13 bases left in between. Germline V CDR1 and CDR2: SNHLY, FYNNEI. CDR3 region: CASGYTGDTGELFF. Here the CDR3 DNA reads TGTGCCAGCGGCTATACAGGCGACACCGGGGAGCTGTTTTTT.

The rearrangement links TRBV5-1 to TRBJ2-1; the match to TRBD2 covers 9 bases. Looked up from germline, CDR1 is SGHRS and CDR2 is YFSETQ. V trimming: 4 bases; J trimming: 6 bases; junction bases outside the gene matches: 8. This CDR3 comprises 15 residues. The CDR3 coding sequence is TGCGCCAGCAGCCAGCTAGCGGGACTCCTCAATGAGCAGTTCTTC. Protein sequence: CASSQLAGLLNEQFF.

This chain uses TRBV6-2 or TRBV6-3 with TRBJ2-3; D unresolved. Trimming stripped 3 bases from V and 0 bases from J, with 13 bases between. Germline assignment: CDR1 MNHEY and CDR2 SVGEGT. The CDR3 is made up of 16 amino acids. CDR3 amino acids: CASSYAVWRSTDTQYF. CDR3 nucleotides: TGTGCCAGCAGTTATGCGGTTTGGCGGAGCACAGATACGCAGTATTTT.

V and J are TRBV7-2 and TRBJ2-1, with 8 bases matching TRBD2. This CDR3 comprises 17 residues. Losses at the gene ends were 7 bases for V and 6 bases for J; bases not matched to a gene: 17. The germline CDR1 and CDR2 sequences are SGHTA and FQGNSA. The CDR3 loop is CASTPRGGLAASNEQFF. Written as DNA, the CDR3 is TGTGCCAGCACCCCAAGGGGCGGACTAGCTGCGAGCAATGAGCAGTTCTTC.

The chain joins TRBV25-1 to TRBJ2-4; TRBD2 agrees at 10 bases. Germline CDR1 reads MGHDK; CDR2 reads SYGVNS. Germline trimming cut 5 bases from V and 1 base from J; bases unmatched to any gene: 11. This CDR3 region has 18 residues. In DNA, the CDR3 is TGTGCCAGCAGTTGGACTAGCGGTCCTACACGGGCCAAAAACATTCAGTACTTC. Translating it yields CASSWTSGPTRAKNIQYF.